This TCR beta chain was recovered during a study of metastatic and nonmetastatic thyroid tumors. Before thyroid surgery, none of the patients had received any treatment. In this sample, this clone turned up a few times. Original processing notes: Variation in CDR3 across clinicopathological groups served as the basis for constructing a distant-metastasis classifier in papillary thyroid cancer. TCRdb re-clonotyped the PCR reads via MiXCR. Here the V and J calls rest on TCRdb's processing, not on the authors' analysis. In the table there are 19,000 or so clones, roughly 27% of which are singletons. This CDR3 is 15 amino acids long. Trimming removed 4 bases from V and 3 bases from J; junction bases left unmatched: 7. Germline loops: CDR1 SGHRS, CDR2 YFSETQ.

The chain has TRBV5-1 and TRBJ1-2; TRBD1 matches 9 bases. Material: tumor tissue. The origin of this receptor is a male donor with papillary thyroid cancer or a benign thyroid nodule (not recorded which). Some clones in this sample may be carry-over from other donors' samples. CDR3 amino acids: CASSLNRDRDYGYTF. CDR3 DNA sequence: TGCGCCAGCAGCCTCAACCGGGACAGGGACTATGGCTACACCTTC.